These 16 T cell receptor beta chains share one sample of origin, sequenced in a study of T cells in tuberculosis. TCRdb's copy holds only in-frame clones and misses some; the assay was immunoSEQ multiplex PCR. The sample has tens of thousands of clones; roughly 92% are singletons. Sequences were obtained from PBMCs. The receptors derive from a donor aged 10-29 years with latent tuberculosis or without tuberculosis infection.

The gene calls are TRBV6-1 and TRBJ1-3; D is uncertain. The CDR3 totals 15 residues. Trimming cost V 1 base and J 2 bases, with 9 bases left between them. Germline loops: CDR1 MNHNS, CDR2 SASEGT. The CDR3 loop is CASSEVIGAGNTIYF. The CDR3 coding sequence is TGTGCCAGCAGTGAAGTGATCGGGGCTGGAAACACCATATATTTT.

The chain recombines TRBV7-2 with TRBJ1-4; TRBD1 aligns across 7 bases. The CDR3 loop spans 15 amino acids. CDR1 is SGHTA and CDR2 is FQGNSA in the germline V gene. V was clipped by 2 bases and J by 4 bases; unmatched bases: 4. The CDR3 here is CASSLTGQLNEKLFF. CDR3 sequence (DNA): TGTGCCAGCAGCTTAACGGGACAGCTTAATGAAAAACTGTTTTTT.

This chain links TRBV29-1 with TRBJ1-6; D is perhaps TRBD1 (6 bases). The V end was cut by 6 bases, the J end by 10 bases, with 16 bases between. This CDR3 spans 13 amino acids. Germline V lookup: CDR1 SQVTM, CDR2 ANQGSEA. This CDR3 is CSVRLPGESPLHF. CDR3 sequence (DNA): TGCAGCGTCCGGCTCCCAGGGGAATCACCCCTCCACTTT.

The gene calls are TRBV27 and TRBJ1-2, with a possible D match to TRBD1 (5 bases). V shed 4 bases and J shed 0 bases, with 6 bases lying between them. The CDR3 contains 13 residues. From germline, CDR1 is MNHEY and CDR2 SMNVEV (reference sequence). CDR3 amino acids: CASSSRANYGYTF. As DNA, the CDR3 is TGTGCCAGCAGTTCCAGGGCTAACTATGGCTACACCTTC.

The chain employs TRBV5-4 and TRBJ1-6, with D hard to call. CDR3 length: 14 amino acids. Looked up from germline, CDR1 is SGHNT and CDR2 is YYREEE (reference sequence). The V end lost 2 bases, the J end lost 5 bases, and 8 bases lay between the germline ends. The CDR3 is CASSFFQNNSPLHF. The CDR3 bases are TGTGCCAGCAGCTTTTTTCAGAATAATTCACCCCTCCACTTT.

The V and J genes are TRBV10-3 and TRBJ1-2; D is possibly TRBD1 (5 bases). The germline gives CDR1 ENHRY, CDR2 SYGVKD. The CDR3 loop spans 13 amino acids. The ends were cut back, 6 bases at V and 3 bases at J, with 11 bases in the middle. Written as DNA, the CDR3 is TGTGCCATCAGGCCAGGGTTAGACTATGGCTACACCTTC. This sequence encodes CAIRPGLDYGYTF.

This clone was counted a single time. A junction boundary mismatches the germline segment, possibly from a read error. The CDR3 here is CASSSGGDQAQHF. In nucleotides, the CDR3 is TGTGCCAGCAGTTCTGGGGGGGATCAGGCCCAGCATTTT. V is TRBV27 and J is TRBJ1-5, with TRBD1 as a possible D gene (5 bases). This CDR3 region has 13 residues. CDR1 and CDR2 from the germline V gene are MNHEY and SMNVEV (reference sequence).

The chain uses TRBV4-1 and TRBJ2-7; a weak D match, TRBD1 (5 bases). V dropped 0 bases and J dropped 3 bases, with 6 bases sitting between them. The CDR3 extends over 13 amino acids. CDR1 is MGHRA, CDR2 YSYEKL, per germline. The CDR3 bases are TGCGCCAGCAGCCAAGATAGGGGCTACGAGCAGTACTTC. It yields the protein CASSQDRGYEQYF.

The chain joins TRBV19 to TRBJ2-5; TRBD2 matches 7 bases. V trimming: 6 bases; J trimming: 1 base; junction bases outside the gene matches: 8. Germline V gene data show CDR1 as LNHDA and CDR2 as SQIVND (reference sequence). CDR3 length: 15 residues. The CDR3 loop reads CASSAGGTFQETQYF. CDR3 DNA: TGTGCCAGTAGCGCCGGGGGGACCTTCCAAGAGACCCAGTACTTC.

The chain carries TRBV9 and TRBJ1-2; no clear D. CDR3 length equals 12 residues. Trimming left V 3 bases short and J 0 bases short, with 3 bases between. Germline CDR1 SGDLS, CDR2 YYNGEE. CDR3 residues: CASSEPNYGYTF. Here the CDR3 DNA reads TGTGCCAGCAGCGAGCCTAACTATGGCTACACCTTC.

This chain uses TRBV19 with TRBJ1-2; the D gene is possibly TRBD1 (5 bases). The CDR3 totals 13 residues. V shed 7 bases and J shed 4 bases, with 13 bases lying between them. Germline lookup yields CDR1 LNHDA and CDR2 SQIVND (reference sequence). The CDR3, as DNA: TGTGCCAGTACCTGGCGGGGGGGCTATGGCTACACCTTC. Residues: CASTWRGGYGYTF.

This sequence joins TRBV7-9 and TRBJ2-1; 10 bases are a match to TRBD2. Per the germline V gene, CDR1 is SEHNR and CDR2 is FQNEAQ (reference sequence). The V and J ends lost 5 bases and 6 bases, in that order; junction bases with no gene match: 4. The CDR3 consists of 14 residues. CDR3 sequence (DNA): TGTGCCAGCAGCGCGGGACTAGCGATCAATGAGCAGTTCTTC. Amino acid sequence: CASSAGLAINEQFF.

The rearrangement uses TRBV28 and TRBJ2-7; 9 nucleotides line up with TRBD1. The CDR3 loop spans 17 amino acids. The V gene end was trimmed by 5 bases and the J gene end by 5 bases; junction bases not matched to a gene: 16. The germline gives CDR1 MDHEN, CDR2 SYDVKM. The CDR3 region has the DNA TGTGCCAGCAGTCGTTTAATGCCGGGACAGGGCCCCGACGAGCAGTACTTC. This translates into CASSRLMPGQGPDEQYF.

The DNA for the CDR3 is TGCGCCAGCAGCCTATTCCGGGGGAACGAGCAGTACTTC. Translated, it gives CASSLFRGNEQYF. The gene calls are TRBV4-3 and TRBJ2-7, with D maybe TRBD2 (6 bases). Trimming removed 4 bases from V and 5 bases from J, with 12 bases in between. The CDR3 extends over 13 amino acids. Germline V gene sequence: CDR1 LGHNA, CDR2 YSLEER.

This rearrangement joins TRBV19 to TRBJ2-1, with 10 bases fitting TRBD2. Germline V gives CDR1 LNHDA, CDR2 SQIVND (reference sequence). V gave up 7 bases and J gave up 5 bases; unmatched junction bases: 5. The CDR3 runs 14 residues. In DNA form, the CDR3 reads TGTGCCAGTACAAGACTAGCGGGCAACAATGAGCAGTTCTTC. This encodes CASTRLAGNNEQFF.

This clone is a singleton in its sample. This chain connects TRBV4-3 to TRBJ2-7; perhaps TRBD1 as D (6 bases). With 4 bases removed from V and 0 bases from J, the gap between germline ends came to 7 bases. The V gene's germline CDR1 is LGHNA and CDR2 YSLEER. The CDR3 loop spans 13 amino acids. CDR3 coding DNA: TGCGCCAGCAGCCCCAGGGGCTCCTACGAGCAGTACTTC. This translates into CASSPRGSYEQYF.